A single T cell receptor (beta chain) is shown here with its context. The data were obtained in a study of TIL therapy for anti-PD-1-resistant metastatic lung cancer. Study-wide context: Tumor harvest preceded PD-1/PD-L1 blockade, followed by nivolumab treatment.

This sample's time point: pre-treatment sample, taken before nivolumab and TIL therapy. The libraries were made with immunoSEQ v3. Survey-level samples got 2 million or so read pairs; deep-level samples got about 5-6.5 million. Libraries were prepared by immunoSEQ multiplex PCR; TCRdb keeps only in-frame clonotypes and omits some of them. The table has 50,000 to 70,000 clones, about 69% seen once. Source: blood, taken at baseline. The sequence derives from a person between 30 and 79 years old with non-small cell lung cancer.

This CDR3 is CASSYGPDSYSPLHF. CDR3 nucleotide sequence: TGTGCCAGCAGCTACGGGCCAGACTCGTATTCACCCCTCCACTTT. V and J are TRBV7-2 and TRBJ1-6; D not resolved. V lost 4 bases, J lost 8 bases, and 15 bases lay in between. The CDR3 sequence is 15 residues long. Looked up from germline, CDR1 is SGHTA and CDR2 is FQGNSA.